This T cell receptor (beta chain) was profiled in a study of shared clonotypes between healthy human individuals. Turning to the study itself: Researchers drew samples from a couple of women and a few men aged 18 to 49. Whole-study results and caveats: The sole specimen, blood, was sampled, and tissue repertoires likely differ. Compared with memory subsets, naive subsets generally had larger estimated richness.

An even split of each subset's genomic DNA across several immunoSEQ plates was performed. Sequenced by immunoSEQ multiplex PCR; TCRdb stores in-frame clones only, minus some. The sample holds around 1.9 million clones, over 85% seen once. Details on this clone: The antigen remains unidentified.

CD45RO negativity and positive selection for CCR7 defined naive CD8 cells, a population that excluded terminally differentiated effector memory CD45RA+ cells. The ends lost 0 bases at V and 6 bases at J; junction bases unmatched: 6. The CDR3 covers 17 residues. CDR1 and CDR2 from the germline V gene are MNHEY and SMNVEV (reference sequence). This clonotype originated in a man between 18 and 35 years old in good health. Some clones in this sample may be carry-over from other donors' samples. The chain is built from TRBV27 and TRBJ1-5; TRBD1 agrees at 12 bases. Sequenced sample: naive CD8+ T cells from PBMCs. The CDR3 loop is CASSLSPGTGGGQPQHF. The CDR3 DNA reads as TGTGCCAGCAGTTTATCGCCCGGGACAGGGGGCGGTCAGCCCCAGCATTTT.